The rows below give T cell receptor beta chains drawn from one sample of a study of T cell responses to AZD1222 COVID-19 vaccine. Repertoires were generated with immunoSEQ multiplex PCR, while TCRdb's copy carries only in-frame clones and drops some. The sample has 130,000 to 150,000 clones, approximately 90% seen once. The source material was peripheral blood, sampled on day 0 of AZD1222 vaccination. These receptors were obtained from an adult in good health. Each CDR3 is given with its conserved first and last residue. The order of the fields is clone size, V gene, J gene, D gene, CDR3 protein, CDR3 DNA. The D gene is left open where the match is weak. Clone size appears in some rows only: once, few, many, or a class for an expanded clone.

NA	TRBV28	TRBJ1-1	NA	CASSLLGPLEAFF	TGTGCCAGCAGTTTATTGGGACCCTTAGAAGCTTTCTTT
NA	TRBV7-9	TRBJ1-6	TRBD1	CASSLEGGQGYSPLHF	TGTGCCAGCAGCTTAGAGGGGGGACAGGGGTATTCACCCCTCCACTTT
once	TRBV19	TRBJ2-7	TRBD1	CASSTGDRTYEQYF	TGTGCCAGTAGTACAGGGGACAGAACCTACGAGCAGTACTTC
NA	TRBV7-2	TRBJ1-6	TRBD1	CASSGTGGWNSPLHF	TGTGCCAGCAGCGGAACAGGGGGTTGGAATTCACCCCTCCACTTT
NA	TRBV24-1	TRBJ1-4	TRBD1	CATSDSSRGQYNEKLFF	TGTGCCACCAGTGATTCCTCCCGGGGACAGTATAATGAAAAACTGTTTTTT
NA	TRBV4-1	TRBJ2-7	TRBD2	CASSPILLTSGRVYEQYF	TGCGCCAGCAGCCCGATCCTACTTACTAGCGGGAGAGTCTACGAGCAGTACTTC
NA	TRBV28	TRBJ2-6	NA	CASRFTVRTLSGANVLTF	TGTGCCAGCAGGTTCACAGTAAGGACCCTCTCTGGGGCCAACGTCCTGACTTTC
few	TRBV6-5	TRBJ2-2	NA	CASRLDGPGELFF	TGTGCCAGCAGACTAGATGGTCCCGGGGAGCTGTTTTTT
NA	TRBV3-1/TRBV3-2	TRBJ1-1	NA	CASSQGEFKGAFF	TGTGCCAGCAGCCAAGGGGAGTTTAAAGGAGCTTTCTTT
NA	TRBV19	TRBJ2-3	NA	CASSILQGGRDTQYF	TGTGCCAGTAGTATATTGCAGGGAGGCCGAGATACGCAGTATTTT
NA	TRBV5-6	TRBJ1-1	NA	CASSLSMNTEAFF	TGTGCCAGCAGCTTAAGTATGAACACTGAAGCTTTCTTT
NA	TRBV10-3	TRBJ1-6	NA	CAIREGQQNSPLHF	TGTGCCATCAGGGAAGGACAGCAGAATTCACCCCTCCACTTT
NA	TRBV6-5	TRBJ1-6	NA	CASSYSDNSPLHF	TGTGCCAGCAGTTACTCAGATAATTCACCCCTCCACTTT
NA	TRBV9	TRBJ2-5	TRBD2	CASSVDPGTSGRGETQYF	TGTGCCAGCAGCGTAGATCCCGGGACTAGCGGGAGAGGGGAGACCCAGTACTTC
NA	TRBV7-2	TRBJ2-3	NA	CASHGGGDTQYF	TGTGCCAGCCATGGTGGGGGGGATACGCAGTATTTT
NA	TRBV6-5	TRBJ1-2	NA	CASSLNDRYYGYTF	TGTGCCAGCAGTTTAAACGACAGATATTATGGCTACACCTTC
NA	TRBV5-1	TRBJ2-7	NA	CATRERGPGHEQYF	TGCGCCACCCGAGAGAGGGGCCCCGGACACGAGCAGTACTTC
NA	TRBV9	TRBJ1-6	NA	CASSATGSPLHF	TGTGCCAGCAGCGCAACAGGGTCACCCCTCCACTTT
NA	TRBV27	TRBJ2-2	TRBD2	CASRGTSGGLYTGELFF	TGTGCCAGCAGGGGGACTAGCGGGGGCTTATACACCGGGGAGCTGTTTTTT
few	TRBV7-7	TRBJ2-7	TRBD1	CASSPGTARSYEQYF	TGTGCCAGCAGCCCAGGGACAGCGCGCTCCTACGAGCAGTACTTC
NA	TRBV28	TRBJ1-2	NA	CASIPQARQGYTF	TGTGCCAGCATACCGCAGGCGAGGCAAGGCTACACCTTC
NA	TRBV30	TRBJ1-2	NA	CAWSDTAGSNYGYTF	TGTGCCTGGAGCGACACCGCAGGGAGTAACTATGGCTACACCTTC
NA	TRBV2	TRBJ2-3	TRBD2	CASSEARGGADTQYF	TGTGCCAGCAGTGAAGCTCGGGGAGGGGCAGATACGCAGTATTTT
NA	TRBV15	TRBJ1-5	TRBD1	CATSADRGYQPQHF	TGTGCCACCAGCGCCGACAGGGGGTATCAGCCCCAGCATTTT
NA	TRBV10-3	TRBJ2-3	TRBD1	CATQTDREYDTQYF	TGTGCCACGCAAACGGACAGGGAATATGATACGCAGTATTTT